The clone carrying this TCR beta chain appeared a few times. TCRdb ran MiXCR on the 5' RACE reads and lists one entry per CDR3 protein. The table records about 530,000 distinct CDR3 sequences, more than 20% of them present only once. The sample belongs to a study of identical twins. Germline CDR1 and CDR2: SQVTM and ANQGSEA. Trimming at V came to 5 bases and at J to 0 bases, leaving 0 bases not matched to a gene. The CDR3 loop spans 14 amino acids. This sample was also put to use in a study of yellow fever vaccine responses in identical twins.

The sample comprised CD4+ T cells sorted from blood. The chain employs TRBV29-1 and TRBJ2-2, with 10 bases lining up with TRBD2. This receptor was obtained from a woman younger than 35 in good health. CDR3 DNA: TGCAGCGTTCTAGCGGGAGCGAACACCGGGGAGCTGTTTTTT. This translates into CSVLAGANTGELFF.